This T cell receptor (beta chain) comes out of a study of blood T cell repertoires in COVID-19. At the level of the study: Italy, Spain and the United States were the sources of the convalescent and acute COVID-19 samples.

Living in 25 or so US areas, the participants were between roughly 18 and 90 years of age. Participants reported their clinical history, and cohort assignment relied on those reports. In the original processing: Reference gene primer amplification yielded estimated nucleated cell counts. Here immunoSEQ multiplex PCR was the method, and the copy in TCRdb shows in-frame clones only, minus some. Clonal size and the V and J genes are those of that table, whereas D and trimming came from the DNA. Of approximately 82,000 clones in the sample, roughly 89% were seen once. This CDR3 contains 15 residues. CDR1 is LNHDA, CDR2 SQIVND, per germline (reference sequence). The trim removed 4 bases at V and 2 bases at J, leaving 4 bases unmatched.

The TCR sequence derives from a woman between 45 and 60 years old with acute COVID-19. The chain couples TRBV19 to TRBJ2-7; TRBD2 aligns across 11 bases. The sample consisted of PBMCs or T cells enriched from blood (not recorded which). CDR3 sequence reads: CASSTTSGETYEQYF. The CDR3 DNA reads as TGTGCCAGTAGTACGACTAGCGGGGAAACCTACGAGCAGTACTTC.